Below, 13 T cell receptor beta chains from the same sample are listed, as sequenced in a study of T cell responses to AZD1222 COVID-19 vaccine. Profiling relied on immunoSEQ multiplex PCR, and the TCRdb table lists in-frame clones only, not all of them. The top ten clones hold around 1.7% of a sample with roughly 130,000 clones, 85% to 95% of them seen once. The material sequenced was peripheral blood, taken on day 0 of AZD1222 vaccination. These TCRs come from an adult in good health.

V and J are TRBV6-1 and TRBJ1-3; D is undetermined. Trimming pared 3 bases from V and 3 bases from J, leaving 12 bases between. Germline values: CDR1 MNHNS, CDR2 SASEGT. This CDR3 has 15 residues. In nucleotides, the CDR3 is TGTGCCAGCAGTGAGGCGGTAAGCCTTGGAAACACCATATATTTT. Residues: CASSEAVSLGNTIYF.

The chain couples TRBV4-1 to TRBJ2-3, with TRBD1 matching 9 bases. J gave up 4 bases and V 1 base, and 6 bases lay outside the gene matches. The CDR3 contains 16 residues. Germline-derived CDR1 and CDR2 are MGHRA and YSYEKL. CDR3 nucleotides: TGCGCCAGCAGCCAAGGTACAGGGGGCTCTTCAGATACGCAGTATTTT. Its protein product is CASSQGTGGSSDTQYF.

The chain uses TRBV2 and TRBJ1-3; D gene uncertain. Germline V lookup: CDR1 SNHLY, CDR2 FYNNEI. V was trimmed by 9 bases and J by 1 base, leaving 1 base between them. CDR3 size: 10 residues. CDR3 in DNA: TGTGCCAGTTCTGGAAACACCATATATTTT. Residues: CASSGNTIYF.

This sequence joins TRBV28 and TRBJ1-1, with 9 bases fitting TRBD1. The CDR3 is made up of 15 amino acids. The trim removed 5 bases at V and 1 base at J, leaving 5 bases unmatched. Looked up from germline, CDR1 is MDHEN and CDR2 is SYDVKM. CDR3 loop: CASSPLQGANTEAFF. The CDR3 nucleotides are TGTGCCAGCAGTCCCTTACAGGGGGCGAACACTGAAGCTTTCTTT.

This chain uses TRBV4-1 with TRBJ1-1; TRBD1 aligns across 9 bases. The CDR3 is made up of 13 amino acids. Germline CDR1 is MGHRA and CDR2 is YSYEKL. Trimming removed 2 bases from V and 11 bases from J; junction bases left unmatched: 6. Here the CDR3 reads CASSQRTGERAFF. The CDR3 DNA follows: TGCGCCAGCAGCCAAAGGACAGGGGAAAGGGCTTTCTTT.

The chain has TRBV6-6 and TRBJ1-1; D ambiguous. The germline V gene has CDR1 MNHNY and CDR2 SVGAGI (reference sequence). The CDR3 is 14 amino acids. V lost 5 bases and J lost 2, with 12 bases in between. In DNA, the CDR3 is TGTGCCAGCAGTGCCGGCGGCAGCAACACTGAAGCTTTCTTT. Protein product: CASSAGGSNTEAFF.

This chain joins TRBV29-1 and TRBJ1-2; maybe TRBD1 (5 bases). The germline CDR1 and CDR2 sequences are SQVTM and ANQGSEA. V was cut by 8 bases and J by 3 bases, with 16 bases left in between. This CDR3 comprises 13 residues. For the CDR3, the DNA is TGCAGCTTTGCGACCGGGACGGACTATGGCTACACCTTC. It yields the protein CSFATGTDYGYTF. The whole variable domain, filled in from reference TRBV29-1 and TRBJ1-2, reads SAVISQKPSRDICQRGTSLTIQCQVDSQVTMMFWYRQQPGQSLTLIATANQGSEATYESGFVIDKFPISRPNLTFSTLTVSNMSPEDSSIYLCSFATGTDYGYTFGSGTRLTVV.

The genes are TRBV27 and TRBJ2-1, with D possibly being TRBD1 (5 bases). Germline values: CDR1 MNHEY, CDR2 SMNVEV (reference sequence). The CDR3 runs to 16 residues. V gave up 6 bases and J gave up 1 base, with 16 bases separating them. For the CDR3, the DNA is TGTGCCAGCAGCTCACTTGGGGCAGCTTCCTACAATGAGCAGTTCTTC. This codes for CASSSLGAASYNEQFF.

This clone was observed a few times. V gene TRBV6-4 combines with J gene TRBJ2-1, with 9 bases fitting TRBD2. The CDR3 has 15 residues. Germline assignment: CDR1 MRHNA and CDR2 SNTAGT. J gave up 3 bases and V 5 bases, and 5 bases lay outside the gene matches. CDR3 protein: CASSRDSGSYNEQFF. The CDR3 region has the DNA TGTGCCAGCAGTAGGGATAGCGGGAGCTACAATGAGCAGTTCTTC.

The gene calls are TRBV30 and TRBJ1-6; the D gene is possibly TRBD1 (5 bases). The CDR3 extends over 13 amino acids. Trimming stripped 0 bases from V and 9 bases from J, with 9 bases between. Per the germline V gene, CDR1 is GTSNPN and CDR2 is SVGIG (reference sequence). The CDR3 DNA reads as TGTGCCTGGAGTGTACAGACAGCTTCACCCCTCCACTTT. Translating it yields CAWSVQTASPLHF. Together with reference TRBV30 and TRBJ1-6, the CDR3 gives the full variable domain: SQTIHQWPATLVQPVGSPLSLECTVEGTSNPNLYWYRQAAGRGLQLLFYSVGIGQISSEVPQNLSASRPQDRQFILSSKKLLLSDSGFYLCAWSVQTASPLHFGNGTRLTVT.

The gene calls are TRBV30 and TRBJ2-2; D possibly matches TRBD1 or TRBD2 (6 bases each). V lost 2 bases, J lost 3 bases, and 13 bases lay in between. The CDR3 length is 15 residues. In germline, CDR1 is GTSNPN, CDR2 SVGIG (reference sequence). The CDR3: CAWSLWGADTGELFF. The CDR3 nucleotides are TGTGCCTGGAGTTTGTGGGGGGCCGACACCGGGGAGCTGTTTTTT.

The chain combines TRBV7-9 with TRBJ2-2; D possibly corresponds to TRBD1 (7 bases). The CDR3 length is 14 residues. From germline, CDR1 is SEHNR and CDR2 FQNEAQ (reference sequence). V was clipped by 5 bases and J by 8 bases, with 15 bases between them. This CDR3 is CASSPGGYPGELFF. In nucleotides, the CDR3 is TGTGCCAGCAGCCCAGGGGGGTACCCTGGGGAGCTGTTTTTT.

The chain joins TRBV13 to TRBJ2-1, with D possibly being TRBD2 (5 bases). The V end was cut by 1 base, the J end by 7 bases, with 14 bases between. The V gene's germline CDR1 is PRHDT and CDR2 FYEKMQ (reference sequence). This CDR3 has 15 residues. The CDR3 loop reads CASSLVRVPDNEQFF. The CDR3 DNA follows: TGTGCCAGCAGCTTAGTGCGGGTGCCGGATAATGAGCAGTTCTTC.